This TCR beta chain was found in a study of cytomegalovirus exposure and HLA in healthy donors. Concerning this clone itself: Its specificity is not known.

Study-level results: When analyzed later, the rates of TCR association showed variation by HLA locus, with DRB1 the most and HLA-C the fewest.

Vbeta (60) and Jbeta (13) primers were used in the PCR. Method: immunoSEQ multiplex PCR; TCRdb's copy keeps in-frame clones and lacks some. The sample has 150,000 to 200,000 clones; around 79% are singletons. Germline CDR1 reads SGHNT; CDR2 reads YENEEA. This CDR3 is 13 amino acids long. V gave up 9 bases and J gave up 5 bases, with 17 bases separating them. Sequencing input: PBMCs. The chain carries TRBV11-3 and TRBJ2-7; maybe TRBD2 (5 bases). This TCR was recovered from a woman aged 45-65 years in good health and CMV-seronegative. CDR3 amino acids: CASSGLPGDEQYF. The CDR3 DNA reads TGTGCCAGTTCAGGACTCCCCGGGGACGAGCAGTACTTC.